This passage covers 18 T cell receptor beta chains from one sample sequenced in a study of regulatory T cells in long-lasting Graves disease. As to time point: newly diagnosed GD, antithyroid drugs for less than 3 months. The TCR library was made from RNA extracted from PBMCs. In building TCR beta libraries, iRepertoire HTBI primers were used together with Arm-PCR of CDR3 regions. MiXCR, applied by TCRdb to the multiplex PCR reads, yields one record per CDR3 protein. This repertoire shows fewer than 450,000 distinct CDR3 sequences, about 15% found once; its top ten account for over 7%. These data were also filed under a second study, of T cells in Graves' hyperthyroidism and ophthalmopathy.

Sequencing was performed on peripheral blood mononuclear cells (PBMCs), taken at new diagnosis, from a patient treated with antithyroid drugs. These receptors all come from a woman aged 40-49 years with Graves disease.

This clonotype has a count of ten or more. V is TRBV27 and J is TRBJ1-2; D is uncertain. Germline V gives CDR1 MNHEY, CDR2 SMNVEV (reference sequence). The V end was cut by 0 bases, the J end by 4 bases, with 9 bases between. CDR3 length equals 14 residues. CDR3 in amino acids: CASSLSRVGYGYTF. The CDR3 DNA sequence: TGTGCCAGCAGTTTATCGAGGGTAGGCTATGGCTACACCTTC.

V usage is TRBV11-2 and J usage is TRBJ2-3; 11 bases fit TRBD2. This CDR3 spans 17 amino acids. Germline V gives CDR1 SGHAT, CDR2 FQNNGV. J gave up 2 bases and V 5 bases, and 9 bases lay outside the gene matches. This CDR3 reads CASSLGRTSGLTDTQYF. As DNA, the CDR3 is TGTGCCAGCAGCCTGGGTCGGACTAGCGGGCTCACAGATACGCAGTATTTT.

Note on this clonotype: One end of the junction fails to match germline, which may point to a read error. V usage is TRBV18 and J usage is TRBJ2-1; D gene ambiguous. CDR1 and CDR2 from the germline V gene are KGHSH and LQKENI. CDR3 size: 13 residues. DNA for the CDR3: TGTGCCAGCTCACCAAGACGGACGGGCAGCTCGTTATTC. Amino acids: CASSPRRTGSSLF.

As for this clonotype: This may stem from a read error, because a much larger clone lies one nucleotide away. The chain couples TRBV24-1 to TRBJ2-1; D perhaps matches TRBD1 (5 bases). Germline CDR1 KGHDR, CDR2 SFDVKD. The CDR3 loop spans 16 amino acids. V was trimmed by 3 bases and J by 10 bases, leaving 21 bases between them. CDR3 sequence: CATSDPGHLSSYEQFF. The CDR3 bases are TGTGCCACCAGTGATCCCGGACACCTATCCTCCTACGAGCAGTTCTTC.

A few counts support this clonotype. The chain links TRBV9 to TRBJ1-6; 10 bases align to TRBD1. The V segment lost 3 bases and the J segment 8 bases; nucleotides outside the gene matches: 8. The germline CDR1 and CDR2 sequences are SGDLS and YYNGEE. The CDR3 runs to 16 residues. CDR3 bases: TGTGCCAGCAGCGAGAGGGGGACAGGGGTTGATTCACCCCTCCACTTT. It is translated as CASSERGTGVDSPLHF.

This clonotype was observed a handful of times. The rearrangement joins TRBV18 to TRBJ2-5, with D hard to call. The CDR3 loop spans 13 amino acids. V dropped 3 bases and J dropped 3 bases, with 8 bases sitting between them. The germline gives CDR1 KGHSH, CDR2 LQKENI. CDR3 bases: TGTGCCAGCTCACCGGACCCCAAAGAGACCCAGTACTTC. Its protein product is CASSPDPKETQYF.

This clonotype was counted many times. The chain carries TRBV25-1 and TRBJ2-5; no definite D call. Germline CDR1 MGHDK, CDR2 SYGVNS. This CDR3 comprises 15 residues. Trimming took 1 base from V and 0 from J, leaving 9 bases between them. The CDR3 nucleotides read TGTGCCAGCAGTGAATTGTCAGGTCACCAAGAGACCCAGTACTTC. Translation gives CASSELSGHQETQYF.

The sample holds many counts of this clonotype. The V call is TRBV24-1, the J call TRBJ2-7; D is unclear. The V and J ends lost 4 bases and 3 bases respectively, with 9 bases between them. The CDR3 runs to 13 residues. Germline loops: CDR1 KGHDR, CDR2 SFDVKD. The CDR3 nucleotides are TGTGCCACCAGTGACCCCACAGTCTACGAGCAGTACTTC. Encoded protein: CATSDPTVYEQYF.

The chain has TRBV20-1 and TRBJ2-2, with no clear D. The CDR3 spans 14 residues. Germline CDR1 DFQATT, CDR2 SNEGSKA (reference sequence). Trimming took 6 bases from V and 3 from J, leaving 14 bases between them. The CDR3 nucleotides are TGCAGTGCGCGGACGGACCCGGACACCGGGGAGCTGTTTTTT. Translation: CSARTDPDTGELFF.

This clonotype was recorded many times. The J gene is TRBJ2-6, the V gene TRBV7-2; D gene ambiguous. V lost 5 bases and J 0 bases, leaving 8 bases between the germline ends. CDR3 length: 15 amino acids. Germline V gene data show CDR1 as SGHTA and CDR2 as FQGNSA. The CDR3 DNA reads as TGTGCCAGCAGCCTTACCATCTCTGGGGCCAACGTCCTGACTTTC. Residues: CASSLTISGANVLTF.

In this sample, this clonotype turned up many times. The chain couples TRBV30 to TRBJ2-2, with D possibly being TRBD2 (5 bases). V lost 0 bases and J lost 4, with 12 bases in between. This CDR3 is built from 15 residues. From germline, CDR1 is GTSNPN and CDR2 SVGIG (reference sequence). The CDR3 protein is CAWSVRAGGTGELFF. The CDR3 region has the DNA TGTGCCTGGAGTGTAAGGGCGGGCGGCACCGGGGAGCTGTTTTTT.

The chain joins TRBV27 to TRBJ1-6, with 7 bases that match TRBD1. Germline trimming cut 5 bases from V and 10 bases from J; bases unmatched to any gene: 20. CDR1 is MNHEY and CDR2 is SMNVEV in the germline V gene (reference sequence). This CDR3 is built from 18 residues. The CDR3 spells CASSPYPGQRNLGSPLHF. CDR3 sequence (DNA): TGTGCCAGCAGTCCTTACCCGGGACAGCGAAACCTAGGATCACCCCTCCACTTT.

This clonotype was seen at least ten times. The genes are TRBV18 and TRBJ2-3, with D tentatively TRBD2 (6 bases). CDR3 size: 14 residues. Between the trimmed V and J ends, which lost 2 bases and 6 bases, there was a span of 12 bases. Germline V gene sequence: CDR1 KGHSH, CDR2 LQKENI. The CDR3 DNA reads as TGTGCCAGCTCACCAGGCGGGACTCACGATACGCAGTATTTT. This codes for CASSPGGTHDTQYF.

In its sample, this clonotype was seen many times. The J gene is TRBJ1-1, the V gene TRBV11-2; TRBD1 agrees at 7 bases. Germline values: CDR1 SGHAT, CDR2 FQNNGV. The CDR3 totals 16 residues. The V and J ends lost 3 bases and 4 bases, in that order; junction bases with no gene match: 11. CDR3 DNA sequence: TGTGCCAGCAGCTTGTTCTTGACAGGGTCGGGCACTGAAGCTTTCTTT. It codes for CASSLFLTGSGTEAFF.

This chain connects TRBV7-9 to TRBJ2-7; D call uncertain. Trimming left V 5 bases short and J 2 bases short, with 13 bases between. The germline V gene encodes CDR1 SEHNR and CDR2 FQNEAQ (reference sequence). This CDR3 region has 14 residues. CDR3 in DNA: TGTGCCAGCAGCCCACTGGAAACCCCCTACGAGCAGTACTTC. The encoded protein is CASSPLETPYEQYF.

This clonotype has a handful of counts. An end of the junction differs from the germline gene, which may be a read error. The CDR3 loop is CASSPLGTHNIGELFF. The CDR3 bases are TGCGCCAGCAGCCCGCTCGGGACTCACAACATCGGGGAGCTGTTTTTT. This chain uses TRBV5-1 with TRBJ2-2, with D tentatively TRBD2 (6 bases). CDR3 length equals 16 residues. The germline V gene encodes CDR1 SGHRS and CDR2 YFSETQ.

The chain links TRBV19 to TRBJ2-5; possible D gene TRBD1, 7 bases. This CDR3 has 14 residues. In germline, CDR1 is LNHDA, CDR2 SQIVND (reference sequence). With 9 bases removed from V and 5 bases from J, the gap between germline ends came to 19 bases. The CDR3: CASHGTAGGETQYF. The CDR3 bases are TGTGCCAGCCACGGGACAGCGGGCGGGGAGACCCAGTACTTC. Supplemented by reference TRBV19 and TRBJ2-5, the full variable domain reads DGGITQSPKYLFRKEGQNVTLSCEQNLNHDAMYWYRQDPGQGLRLIYYSQIVNDFQKGDIAEGYSVSREKKESFPLTVTSAQKNPTAFYLCASHGTAGGETQYFGPGTRLLVL.

The table lists this clonotype with a few counts. This chain connects TRBV27 to TRBJ2-3, with D unclear. V lost 11 bases to trimming and J lost 8 bases, with 11 bases between them. Per the germline V gene, CDR1 is MNHEY and CDR2 is SMNVEV (reference sequence). CDR3 length: 10 residues. The CDR3, as DNA: TGTGCCCCAGAATTGGGTACGCAGTATTTT. This translates into CAPELGTQYF.